This TCR beta chain was sequenced for a study of graft-versus-host responses after intestinal transplantation. Intraepithelial lymphocytes and lamina propria lymphocytes were released through processing of graft tissue. Trimming took 1 base from V and 2 from J, leaving 9 bases between them. The CDR3 extends over 14 amino acids. Germline loops: CDR1 SGHAT, CDR2 FQDESV (reference sequence). Using immunoSEQ multiplex PCR, the repertoire was profiled, and TCRdb retains in-frame clones only, with some absent. The top ten hold 20% to 30% of the sample, which has around 15,000 clones, almost 70% seen once. The origin of this receptor is a human patient who received an intestinal transplant, so some T cells may come from the graft donor. The genes are TRBV11-1 and TRBJ2-7; a weak D match, TRBD2 (5 bases). The input for sequencing was ileum tissue, taken around 720 days after intestinal transplantation. The CDR3 DNA reads as TGTGCCAGCAGCTTAGGACTACTTCCCTACGAGCAGTACTTC. Translated: CASSLGLLPYEQYF.